This T cell receptor beta chain was retrieved from a study of blood T cell repertoires in COVID-19. Background on the study: Donors in the United States, Italy and Spain gave samples during acute or convalescent COVID-19.

J was trimmed by 0 bases and V by 4 bases; bases with no gene match: 0. The CDR3 consists of 14 residues. Germline assignment: CDR1 MDHEN and CDR2 SYDVKM. In the authors' workflow: Amplification from reference gene primers served as the basis for estimated nucleated cell counts. Using immunoSEQ multiplex PCR, the repertoire was profiled, and TCRdb retains in-frame clones only, with some absent. The DNA gave D and trimming, while V, J and clone size come from that table. There are around 41,000 clones in the sample; 70% to 90% occur only once, and about 4.6% lies in the top ten. V usage is TRBV28 and J usage is TRBJ1-1, with TRBD1 identical over 9 bases. Specimen: peripheral blood. This sequence originates from a human donor in a cohort sampled during active COVID-19. The CDR3 sequence is CASSWTGVNTEAFF. The CDR3 DNA is TGTGCCAGCAGTTGGACAGGGGTGAACACTGAAGCTTTCTTT. The full variable domain, completed using reference TRBV28 and TRBJ1-1, is DVKVTQSSRYLVKRTGEKVFLECVQDMDHENMFWYRQDPGLGLRLIYFSYDVKMKEKGDIPEGYSVSREKKERFSLILESASTNQTSMYLCASSWTGVNTEAFFGQGTRLTVV.